The sequence of this TCR beta chain was determined in a study of CD8+CD57+ T cells in acquired aplastic anemia. Patients picked for sequencing had shown CD8+CD57+ cell expansion detected by flow cytometry. Patients had undergone no therapy by the time their blood was sampled. This clonotype was found many times. CDR3 and TCR beta VDJ profiling relied on a genomic DNA template. From the reads, TCRdb called clonotypes with MiXCR, one entry per CDR3 protein. The table records fewer than 250,000 distinct CDR3 sequences, approximately 51% of them present only once. The CDR3 is 15 amino acids. With V trimmed by 1 base and J by 4 bases, 3 bases remained unmatched. Germline CDR1 SGHTA, CDR2 FQGTGA.

The origin of this receptor is a human donor with aplastic anemia. The chain joins TRBV7-3 to TRBJ2-3; 9 bases agree with TRBD2. Sequenced: sorted CD4+, CD8+, or CD8+CD57+ T cells (not recorded which) from PBMCs. In nucleotides, the CDR3 is TGTGCCAGCAGCTTAAACGGCGGGGGGGCAGATACGCAGTATTTT. Protein product: CASSLNGGGADTQYF. Complete variable domain (other parts from reference TRBV7-3 and TRBJ2-3): GAGVSQTPSNKVTEKGKYVELRCDPISGHTALYWYRQSLGQGPEFLIYFQGTGAADDSGLPNDRFFAVRPEGSVSTLKIQRTERGDSAVYLCASSLNGGGADTQYFGPGTRLTVL.